Sequencing of this T cell receptor beta chain was carried out in a study of identical twins. With respect to this clonotype: The target antigen is unknown.

This CDR3 is built from 15 residues. J lost 6 bases, V lost 6 bases, and 8 bases had no gene match. Study-level results: Twins shared beta out-of-frame sequences in excess, but this excess was weaker.

TCRdb itself ran the 5' RACE reads through MiXCR, one entry per CDR3 protein. This repertoire shows roughly 770,000 distinct CDR3 sequences, around a sixth found once; its top ten account for roughly 14%. The sample was also linked to a second study, of T cells expressing NK-cell markers. That study reports: According to the study, TCR beta repertoires originated from sorted CD3+CD56+NKG2C+, CD3+CD56+NKG2C- and CD3+CD56-NKG2C+ T cells.

This sequence originates from a woman under 30 in good health. The rearrangement joins TRBV12-3 or TRBV12-4 to TRBJ1-5, with TRBD1 matching over 10 bases. Material: PBMCs. This chain's CDR3 is CASRLGDRGGQPQHF. The DNA of the CDR3 is TGTGCCAGCAGGCTGGGGGACAGGGGAGGTCAGCCCCAGCATTTT.